The sequence of this T cell receptor beta chain was determined in a study of T-cell memory formation after mild COVID-19. J lost 3 bases, V lost 1 base, and 9 bases had no gene match. The CDR3 is 16 residues long. CDR1 is SGHAT and CDR2 is FQNNGV in the germline V gene. TCRdb ran MiXCR on the 5' RACE reads and lists one entry per CDR3 protein. Seen here are hundreds of thousands of distinct CDR3 sequences, about 22% observed once, and the top ten hold roughly 8.1%. This sequence was found in an adult woman who had mild COVID-19 (a few samples of this study predate the infection). Cell type and time point are not known. Sequenced input: PBMCs or a T cell subset sorted from them (not recorded which). The chain combines TRBV11-2 with TRBJ2-7, with TRBD1 identical over 7 bases. CDR3 sequence (DNA): TGTGCCAGCAGCTTAGGTAGGGACAGTCCCCGCTACGAGCAGTACTTC. This codes for CASSLGRDSPRYEQYF.